The sequence of this T cell receptor (beta chain) was determined in a study of regulatory T cells in long-lasting Graves disease. Study as a whole: Those Graves' patients who were newly diagnosed had been on antithyroid drugs under 3 months.

Time point of the sample: newly diagnosed GD, antithyroid drugs for less than 3 months. PBMC-derived RNA was used for the TCR library. CDR3 size: 18 residues. Germline V gene lookup returns CDR1 MNHNS and CDR2 SASEGT. The sample holds a few counts of this clonotype. This sequence may be a read error, since a much larger clone differs from it by one base. TCR beta libraries were built with iRepertoire HTBI primers and Arm-PCR of CDR3 regions. Using its own MiXCR run on the multiplex PCR reads, TCRdb lists one record per CDR3 protein. This sample has some 220,000 distinct CDR3 sequences, with about 19% found just once. In addition, the sample was reused for a study of T cells in Graves' hyperthyroidism and ophthalmopathy.

This rearrangement joins TRBV6-1 to TRBJ1-3; TRBD1 is a possible D gene (5 bases). The sequencing here drew on peripheral blood mononuclear cells (PBMCs), taken at new diagnosis, from a patient treated with antithyroid drugs. The receptor's source is a woman in her 30s with Graves disease. The CDR3 nucleotides are TGTGACAGCAGTGAAGCGCCTTCCACTCCGGGGGGTGGAAACACCATATATTTT. Translation: CDSSEAPSTPGGGNTIYF.